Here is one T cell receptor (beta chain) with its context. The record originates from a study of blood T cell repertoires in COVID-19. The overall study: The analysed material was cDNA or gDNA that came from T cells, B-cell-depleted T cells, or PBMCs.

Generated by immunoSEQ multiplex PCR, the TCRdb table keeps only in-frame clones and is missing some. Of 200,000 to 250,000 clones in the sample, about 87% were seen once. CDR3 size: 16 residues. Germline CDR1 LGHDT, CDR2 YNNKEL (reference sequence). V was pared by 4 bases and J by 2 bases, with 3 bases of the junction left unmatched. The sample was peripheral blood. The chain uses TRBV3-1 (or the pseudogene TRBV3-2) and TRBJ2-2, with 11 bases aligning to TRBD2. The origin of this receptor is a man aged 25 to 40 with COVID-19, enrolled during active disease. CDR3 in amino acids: CASSLTSGGNTGELFF. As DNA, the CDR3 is TGTGCCAGCAGCCTTACTAGCGGGGGAAACACCGGGGAGCTGTTTTTT.